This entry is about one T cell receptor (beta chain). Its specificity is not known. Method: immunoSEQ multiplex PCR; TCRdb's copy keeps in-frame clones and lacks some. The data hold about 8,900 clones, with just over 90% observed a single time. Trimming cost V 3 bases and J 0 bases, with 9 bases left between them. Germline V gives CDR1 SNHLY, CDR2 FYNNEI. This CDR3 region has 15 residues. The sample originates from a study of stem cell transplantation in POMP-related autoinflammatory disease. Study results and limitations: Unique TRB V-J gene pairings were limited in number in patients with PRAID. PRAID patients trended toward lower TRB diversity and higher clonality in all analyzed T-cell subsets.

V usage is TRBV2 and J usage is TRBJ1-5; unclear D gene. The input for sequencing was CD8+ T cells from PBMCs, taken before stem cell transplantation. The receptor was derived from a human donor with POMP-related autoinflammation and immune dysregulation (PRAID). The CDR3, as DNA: TGTGCCAGCAGTGAGTATTGGGCTAGCAATCAGCCCCAGCATTTT. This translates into CASSEYWASNQPQHF.